These 27 T cell receptor beta chains were all obtained from the same sample, sequenced in a study of blood T cell repertoires in COVID-19. Repertoires were generated with immunoSEQ multiplex PCR, while TCRdb's copy carries only in-frame clones and drops some. The data contain about 150,000 clones, 60% to 85% of them singletons. The source material was peripheral blood. Source of these receptors: a man aged 50 or older with active or convalescent COVID-19.

This rearrangement joins TRBV7-3 to TRBJ2-1; tentative D call: TRBD2 (6 bases). The CDR3 is made up of 12 amino acids. The ends were cut back, 0 bases at V and 9 bases at J, with 6 bases in the middle. Looked up from germline, CDR1 is SGHTA and CDR2 is FQGTGA. The CDR3 sequence is CASSLTGGEQFF. CDR3 bases: TGTGCCAGCAGCTTAACGGGGGGTGAGCAGTTCTTC.

This chain uses TRBV5-1 with TRBJ1-3, with TRBD1 identical over 9 bases. Germline V gene lookup returns CDR1 SGHRS and CDR2 YFSETQ. V trimming: 4 bases; J trimming: 0 bases; junction bases outside the gene matches: 5. The CDR3 loop spans 16 amino acids. CDR3 nucleotides: TGCGCCAGCAGCGAGGGACAGGGCCACTCTGGAAACACCATATATTTT. It specifies CASSEGQGHSGNTIYF.

V and J are TRBV18 and TRBJ1-1; weak D call: TRBD1 (5 bases). The germline gives CDR1 KGHSH, CDR2 LQKENI. The V end lost 6 bases, the J end lost 1 base, and 12 bases lay between the germline ends. The length of the CDR3 is 14 residues. CDR3 coding DNA: TGTGCCAGCTCCCCTCCGGGGGGGAACACTGAAGCTTTCTTT. Amino acids: CASSPPGGNTEAFF. The entire variable domain, with the rest obtained from reference TRBV18 and TRBJ1-1, is as follows: NAGVMQNPRHLVRRRGQEARLRCSPMKGHSHVYWYRQLPEEGLKFMVYLQKENIIDESGMPKERFSAEFPKEGPSILRIQQVVRGDSAAYFCASSPPGGNTEAFFGQGTRLTVV.

The chain is built from TRBV2 and TRBJ1-1; no firm D call. V was cut by 0 bases and J by 1 base, with 12 bases left in between. Germline V gene sequence: CDR1 SNHLY, CDR2 FYNNEI. The CDR3 sequence is 16 residues long. This chain's CDR3 is CASSEARRVRNTEAFF. CDR3 nucleotides: TGTGCCAGCAGTGAAGCGCGGCGGGTTCGGAACACTGAAGCTTTCTTT.

This clone turned up a few times. The chain recombines TRBV5-1 with TRBJ1-1, with 8 bases matching TRBD1. J was trimmed by 4 bases and V by 0 bases; bases with no gene match: 5. This CDR3 spans 15 amino acids. Germline CDR1 reads SGHRS; CDR2 reads YFSETQ. The CDR3 DNA reads as TGCGCCAGCAGCTTGGCGGTGGGGACAGGCACTGAAGCTTTCTTT. Residues: CASSLAVGTGTEAFF.

The table lists this clone with a count of one. This sequence joins TRBV7-7 and TRBJ1-5; D not certain. Trimming removed 1 base from V and 6 bases from J, with 7 bases in between. From germline, CDR1 is SSHAT and CDR2 FNYEAQ (reference sequence). The CDR3 is 13 amino acids. CDR3 amino acids: CASSLDLSQPQHF. DNA of the CDR3: TGTGCCAGCAGCTTAGACCTTAGTCAGCCCCAGCATTTT. Based on the CDR3 plus reference TRBV7-7 and TRBJ1-5, the full variable domain is GAGVSQSPRYKVTKRGQDVTLRCDPISSHATLYWYQQALGQGPEFLTYFNYEAQPDKSGLPSDRFSAERPEGSISTLTIQRTEQRDSAMYRCASSLDLSQPQHFGDGTRLSIL.

This sequence joins TRBV5-4 and TRBJ2-3, with 7 bases identical to TRBD2. The CDR3 contains 14 residues. J was trimmed by 4 bases and V by 5 bases; bases with no gene match: 7. Germline V gene sequence: CDR1 SGHNT, CDR2 YYREEE (reference sequence). The CDR3 here is CASSREVGADTQYF. The CDR3 DNA is TGTGCCAGCAGTCGGGAGGTCGGGGCAGATACGCAGTATTTT.

Of note for this clone: Relative to the germline gene, one junction end is altered; a read error may explain this. The CDR3 reads CSVEDLRVF. In DNA form, the CDR3 reads TGCAGCGTTGAAGATCTTCGGGTTTTT. The chain uses TRBV29-1 and TRBJ2-3; D remains unclear. CDR1 is SQVTM and CDR2 is ANQGSEA in the germline V gene. This CDR3 is 9 amino acids long.

This rearrangement joins TRBV9 to TRBJ2-7; TRBD2 might be the D (7 bases). Germline V CDR1 and CDR2: SGDLS, YYNGEE. V lost 4 bases and J lost 4, with 18 bases in between. This CDR3 has 15 amino acids. This CDR3 is CASSPRGGDEYEQYF. CDR3 nucleotide sequence: TGTGCCAGCAGCCCGAGAGGGGGGGACGAGTACGAGCAGTACTTC.

V is TRBV28 and J is TRBJ2-1, with D maybe TRBD1 (5 bases). V was cut by 5 bases and J by 8 bases, with 10 bases left in between. The CDR3 sequence is 12 residues long. The V gene's germline CDR1 is MDHEN and CDR2 SYDVKM. The CDR3 sequence: CASSEQVDEQFF. CDR3 sequence (DNA): TGTGCCAGCAGTGAACAGGTGGATGAGCAGTTCTTC.

The genes are TRBV3-1 (or the pseudogene TRBV3-2) and TRBJ1-4; D is unresolved. The V end was cut by 4 bases, the J end by 0 bases, with 3 bases between. Germline CDR1 reads LGHDT; CDR2 reads YNNKEL (reference sequence). The CDR3 spans 13 residues. CDR3 DNA sequence: TGTGCCAGCAGCCCCGCAACTAATGAAAAACTGTTTTTT. Its protein product is CASSPATNEKLFF.

This clone was observed a single time. CDR3 sequence: CASSLWGVWNEQFF. The CDR3 bases are TGTGCCAGCAGCTTATGGGGGGTTTGGAATGAGCAGTTCTTC. The chain has TRBV7-2 and TRBJ2-1; the D gene is possibly TRBD2 (6 bases). Trimming removed 2 bases from V and 7 bases from J, with 12 bases in between. This CDR3 is 14 amino acids long. In germline, CDR1 is SGHTA, CDR2 FQGNSA.

The V and J genes are TRBV5-1 and TRBJ1-3; no clear D. The CDR3 runs 15 residues. Trimming removed 0 bases at V and 0 bases at J, with 7 bases between. Germline CDR1 SGHRS, CDR2 YFSETQ. DNA of the CDR3: TGCGCCAGCAGCTTGGTAACAGCCTCTGGAAACACCATATATTTT. This gives the protein CASSLVTASGNTIYF. Complete variable domain (other parts from reference TRBV5-1 and TRBJ1-3): KAGVTQTPRYLIKTRGQQVTLSCSPISGHRSVSWYQQTPGQGLQFLFEYFSETQRNKGNFPGRFSGRQFSNSRSEMNVSTLELGDSALYLCASSLVTASGNTIYFGEGSWLTVV.

The chain has TRBV29-1 and TRBJ1-1; no definite D call. Germline V lookup: CDR1 SQVTM, CDR2 ANQGSEA. Trimming took off 7 bases at V and 5 bases at J, with 11 bases between the two ends. The CDR3 runs to 11 residues. The CDR3 is CSAREETEAFF. CDR3 nucleotide sequence: TGCAGCGCCCGGGAAGAAACTGAAGCTTTCTTT.

This clone showed up just a few times. This rearrangement joins TRBV7-9 to TRBJ2-3; the match to TRBD2 covers 14 bases. With V trimmed by 5 bases and J by 2 bases, 12 bases remained unmatched. Germline V lookup: CDR1 SEHNR, CDR2 FQNEAQ (reference sequence). CDR3 length: 19 residues. The CDR3 here is CASSPLIGTSGSHTDTQYF. CDR3 DNA: TGTGCCAGCAGCCCCCTTATCGGGACTAGCGGGAGCCACACAGATACGCAGTATTTT.

V is TRBV7-9 and J is TRBJ2-2; D gene unclear. The V gene's germline CDR1 is SEHNR and CDR2 FQNEAQ (reference sequence). The CDR3 extends over 16 amino acids. The V and J ends lost 1 base and 4 bases respectively, with 13 bases between them. In nucleotides, the CDR3 is TGTGCCAGCAGCTTAGTTCGGCTAGTGGTCACCGGGGAGCTGTTTTTT. Translating it yields CASSLVRLVVTGELFF.

J is TRBJ2-1 and V is TRBV9, with 12 bases that match TRBD2. The CDR3 contains 16 residues. Germline trimming cut 0 bases from V and 6 bases from J; bases unmatched to any gene: 4. Per the germline V gene, CDR1 is SGDLS and CDR2 is YYNGEE. Here the CDR3 reads CASSVVPSGRVNEQFF. DNA of the CDR3: TGTGCCAGCAGCGTAGTCCCTAGCGGGAGGGTCAATGAGCAGTTCTTC. Full variable domain (missing parts from reference TRBV9 and TRBJ2-1): DSGVTQTPKHLITATGQRVTLRCSPRSGDLSVYWYQQSLDQGLQFLIQYYNGEERAKGNILERFSAQQFPDLHSELNLSSLELGDSALYFCASSVVPSGRVNEQFFGPGTRLTVL.

V and J are TRBV3-1 (or the pseudogene TRBV3-2) and TRBJ1-2; 11 bases agree with TRBD1. Germline V gives CDR1 LGHDT, CDR2 YNNKEL (reference sequence). V lost 1 base to trimming and J lost 3 bases; unmatched junction nucleotides: 10. The CDR3 has 18 amino acids. Written as DNA, the CDR3 is TGTGCCAGCAGCCAAGTCGTCGGGACAGGGGGGAGACACTATGGCTACACCTTC. Translating gives CASSQVVGTGGRHYGYTF.

V gene TRBV19 combines with J gene TRBJ2-5, with D maybe TRBD1 (5 bases). Germline V gene sequence: CDR1 LNHDA, CDR2 SQIVND (reference sequence). The CDR3 totals 15 residues. V lost 7 bases to trimming and J lost 5 bases, with 20 bases between them. The CDR3 here is CASTSLGLVGETQYF. The CDR3 bases are TGTGCCAGTACTTCTCTGGGGCTCGTCGGGGAGACCCAGTACTTC. The full variable domain, its missing parts supplied by reference TRBV19 and TRBJ2-5, is DGGITQSPKYLFRKEGQNVTLSCEQNLNHDAMYWYRQDPGQGLRLIYYSQIVNDFQKGDIAEGYSVSREKKESFPLTVTSAQKNPTAFYLCASTSLGLVGETQYFGPGTRLLVL.

V gene TRBV13 combines with J gene TRBJ1-4; D is unresolved. In germline, CDR1 is PRHDT, CDR2 FYEKMQ (reference sequence). CDR3 size: 15 residues. Trimming took off 0 bases at V and 5 bases at J, with 10 bases between the two ends. CDR3 bases: TGTGCCAGCAGCTTAGGCCGGTCTTTAAATGAAAAACTGTTTTTT. The encoded protein is CASSLGRSLNEKLFF. Drawing the rest from reference TRBV13 and TRBJ1-4, the complete variable domain is AAGVIQSPRHLIKEKRETATLKCYPIPRHDTVYWYQQGPGQDPQFLISFYEKMQSDKGSIPDRFSAQQFSDYHSELNMSSLELGDSALYFCASSLGRSLNEKLFFGSGTQLSVL.

The CDR3 here is CAISSGDQETQYF. The CDR3, as DNA: TGTGCCATCAGTTCGGGGGACCAAGAGACCCAGTACTTC. The gene calls are TRBV10-3 and TRBJ2-5; tentative D call: TRBD2 (6 bases). The V and J ends lost 5 bases and 0 bases respectively, with 7 bases between them. The CDR3 has 13 amino acids. CDR1 and CDR2 from the germline V gene are ENHRY and SYGVKD.

The rearrangement uses TRBV19 and TRBJ2-5; perhaps TRBD1 as D (6 bases). The ends were cut back, 3 bases at V and 1 base at J, with 12 bases in the middle. The germline V gene has CDR1 LNHDA and CDR2 SQIVND (reference sequence). This CDR3 spans 15 amino acids. The CDR3 coding sequence is TGTGCCAGTAGTATTCAGGGGCTCATCCAAGAGACCCAGTACTTC. It encodes CASSIQGLIQETQYF.

The table lists this clone with a few counts. In DNA, the CDR3 is TGTGCCAGCAGCTTAATCCTAGCGGTTAACAATGAGCAGTTCTTC. Amino acids: CASSLILAVNNEQFF. The genes are TRBV7-2 and TRBJ2-1; TRBD2 aligns across 7 bases. Looked up from germline, CDR1 is SGHTA and CDR2 is FQGNSA. CDR3 length equals 15 residues. The junction had 6 bases not matched to a gene; V was cut back by 2 bases and J by 5 bases.

The chain joins TRBV27 to TRBJ2-1; TRBD2 is a possible D gene (5 bases). The germline V gene has CDR1 MNHEY and CDR2 SMNVEV (reference sequence). With 9 bases removed from V and 10 bases from J, the gap between germline ends came to 22 bases. The CDR3 has 14 amino acids. The chain's CDR3 is CARQFMVSEEEQFF. CDR3 bases: TGTGCCAGACAGTTTATGGTTAGCGAGGAGGAGCAGTTCTTC.

The V gene is TRBV30, the J gene TRBJ2-7, with a tentative D call TRBD1 (6 bases). V shed 0 bases and J shed 3 bases, with 12 bases lying between them. CDR1 is GTSNPN and CDR2 is SVGIG in the germline V gene (reference sequence). The CDR3 is made up of 14 amino acids. The CDR3 DNA sequence: TGTGCCTGGAGTGTACAGGGCAGGGTCTACGAGCAGTACTTC. Its translation is CAWSVQGRVYEQYF.

V is TRBV7-3 and J is TRBJ2-1, with D possibly being TRBD1 (6 bases). Per the germline V gene, CDR1 is SGHTA and CDR2 is FQGTGA. Trimming shortened V by 5 bases and J by 5 bases, and 10 bases separated the two germline ends. CDR3 size: 13 residues. This CDR3 is CASSLDRHNEQFF. The CDR3 DNA reads as TGTGCCAGCAGCCTCGACAGGCACAATGAGCAGTTCTTC.

The chain employs TRBV19 and TRBJ1-6; 10 positions match TRBD1. CDR1 and CDR2 from the germline V gene are LNHDA and SQIVND (reference sequence). The junction had 3 bases not matched to a gene; V was cut back by 6 bases and J by 7 bases. CDR3 size: 14 residues. CDR3 coding DNA: TGTGCCAGTAGCCTGGACAGGGGGAATTCACCCCTCCACTTT. Encoded protein: CASSLDRGNSPLHF.